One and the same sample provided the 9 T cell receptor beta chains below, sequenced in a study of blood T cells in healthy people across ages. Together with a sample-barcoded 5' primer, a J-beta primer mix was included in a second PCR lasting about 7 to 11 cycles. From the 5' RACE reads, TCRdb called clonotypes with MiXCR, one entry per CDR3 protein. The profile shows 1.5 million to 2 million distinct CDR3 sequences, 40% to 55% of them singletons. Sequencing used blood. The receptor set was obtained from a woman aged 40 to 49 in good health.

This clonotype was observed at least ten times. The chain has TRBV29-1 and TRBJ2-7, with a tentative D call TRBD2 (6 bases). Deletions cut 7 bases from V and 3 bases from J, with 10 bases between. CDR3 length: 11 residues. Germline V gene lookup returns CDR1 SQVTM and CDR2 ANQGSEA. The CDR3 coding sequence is TGCAGCGGAGGGGAGGACTACGAGCAGTACTTC. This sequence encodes CSGGEDYEQYF.

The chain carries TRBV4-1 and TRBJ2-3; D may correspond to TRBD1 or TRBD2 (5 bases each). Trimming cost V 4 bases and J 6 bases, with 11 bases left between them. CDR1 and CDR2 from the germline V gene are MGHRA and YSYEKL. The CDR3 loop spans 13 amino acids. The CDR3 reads CASSRAWGDTQYF. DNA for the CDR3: TGCGCCAGCAGCCGAGCCTGGGGGGATACGCAGTATTTT.

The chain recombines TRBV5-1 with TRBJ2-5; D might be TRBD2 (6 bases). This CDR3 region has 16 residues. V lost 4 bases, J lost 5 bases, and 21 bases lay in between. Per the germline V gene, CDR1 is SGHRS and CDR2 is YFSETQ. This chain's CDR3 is CASSPQLAPSGETQYF. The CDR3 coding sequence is TGCGCCAGCAGCCCCCAACTAGCCCCCAGCGGGGAGACCCAGTACTTC.

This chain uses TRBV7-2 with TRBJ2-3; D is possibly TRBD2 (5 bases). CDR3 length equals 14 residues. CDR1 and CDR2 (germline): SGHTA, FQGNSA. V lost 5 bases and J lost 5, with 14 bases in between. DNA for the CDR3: TGTGCCAGCAGCCCTCAGACTGGAGGAGATACGCAGTATTTT. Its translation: CASSPQTGGDTQYF. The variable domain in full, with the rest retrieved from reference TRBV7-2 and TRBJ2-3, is GAGVSQSPSNKVTEKGKDVELRCDPISGHTALYWYRQSLGQGLEFLIYFQGNSAPDKSGLPSDRFSAERTGGSVSTLTIQRTQQEDSAVYLCASSPQTGGDTQYFGPGTRLTVL.

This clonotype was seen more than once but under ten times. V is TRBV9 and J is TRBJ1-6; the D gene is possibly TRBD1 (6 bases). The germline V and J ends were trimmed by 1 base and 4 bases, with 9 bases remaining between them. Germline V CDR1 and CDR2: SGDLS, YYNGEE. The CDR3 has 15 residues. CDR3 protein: CASSVSQGYNSPLHF. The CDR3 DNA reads TGTGCCAGCAGCGTATCCCAGGGGTATAATTCACCCCTCCACTTT.

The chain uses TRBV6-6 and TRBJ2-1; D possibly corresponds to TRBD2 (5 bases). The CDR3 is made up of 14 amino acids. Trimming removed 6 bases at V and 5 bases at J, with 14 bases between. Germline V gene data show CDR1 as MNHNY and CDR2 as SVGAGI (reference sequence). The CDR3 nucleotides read TGTGCCAGCAGCCGCCGGGCGGGCAACAATGAGCAGTTCTTC. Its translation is CASSRRAGNNEQFF.

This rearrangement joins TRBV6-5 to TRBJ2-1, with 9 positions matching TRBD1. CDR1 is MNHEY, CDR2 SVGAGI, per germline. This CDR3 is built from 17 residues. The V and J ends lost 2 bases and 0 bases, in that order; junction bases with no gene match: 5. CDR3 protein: CASSYRKTGGSYNEQFF. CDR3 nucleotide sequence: TGTGCCAGCAGTTACAGGAAGACAGGGGGCTCCTACAATGAGCAGTTCTTC.

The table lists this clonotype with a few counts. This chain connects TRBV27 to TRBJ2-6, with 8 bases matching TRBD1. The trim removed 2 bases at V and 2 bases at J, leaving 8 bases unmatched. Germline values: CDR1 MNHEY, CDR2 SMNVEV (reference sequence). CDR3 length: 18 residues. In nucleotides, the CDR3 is TGTGCCAGCAGTTTAGGACAGGGATGGGGGGCTGGGGCCAACGTCCTGACTTTC. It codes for CASSLGQGWGAGANVLTF.

CDR3 sequence: CASSAGQLRETQYF. The CDR3 nucleotides read TGTGCCAGCAGCGCCGGACAGTTGAGGGAGACCCAGTACTTC. The chain joins TRBV9 to TRBJ2-7; tentatively, D is TRBD1 (6 bases). The J call may be wrong; the DNA end is better matched by TRBJ2-5. The CDR3 consists of 14 residues. The germline V gene has CDR1 SGDLS and CDR2 YYNGEE.